The 15 T cell receptor beta chains below all came from one sample that was sequenced in a study of radiotherapy plus CTLA-4 blockade in lung cancer. TCRdb's copy holds only in-frame clones and misses some; the assay was immunoSEQ multiplex PCR. Of under 65,000 clones in the sample, 77% are singletons; the top ten hold about 2.4%. The specimen comprised peripheral blood, sampled from a patient treated with radiotherapy plus ipilimumab. Receptors were obtained from a human donor with non-small cell lung cancer whose response to radiotherapy plus ipilimumab could not be evaluated.

This sequence joins TRBV13 and TRBJ2-1, with a tentative D call TRBD1 (5 bases). The CDR3 consists of 12 residues. CDR1 PRHDT and CDR2 FYEKMQ come from the germline V gene (reference sequence). The V end was cut by 3 bases, the J end by 6 bases, with 6 bases between. The CDR3 region has the DNA TGTGCCAGCAGCTTGGGGCTCAATGAGCAGTTCTTC. Residues: CASSLGLNEQFF.

The chain has TRBV5-1 and TRBJ2-1; 9 bases align to TRBD1. The CDR3 is 14 amino acids. Germline V gene sequence: CDR1 SGHRS, CDR2 YFSETQ. The ends lost 6 bases at V and 1 base at J; junction bases unmatched: 2. In DNA form, the CDR3 reads TGCGCCAGCAAGGGACAGGGTTCCTACAATGAGCAGTTCTTC. Residues: CASKGQGSYNEQFF.

Comments on this clone: Other DNA sequences in the same sample also yield this CDR3. V usage is TRBV6-6 and J usage is TRBJ2-2, with a tentative D call TRBD1 (6 bases). CDR1 MNHNY and CDR2 SVGAGI come from the germline V gene (reference sequence). The CDR3 is 15 residues long. With 0 bases removed from V and 3 bases from J, the gap between germline ends came to 8 bases. The CDR3 DNA reads TGTGCCAGCAGTTACTCGGGGGCGGACACCGGGGAGCTGTTTTTT. Its translation is CASSYSGADTGELFF.

The chain links TRBV5-1 to TRBJ1-6; D gene uncertain. This CDR3 spans 14 amino acids. Germline CDR1 reads SGHRS; CDR2 reads YFSETQ. V was cut by 0 bases and J by 10 bases, with 11 bases left in between. CDR3 residues: CASSLESIRSPLHF. CDR3 coding DNA: TGCGCCAGCAGCTTGGAGAGTATTCGGTCACCCCTCCACTTT.

This clone was detected once. The chain uses TRBV6-5 and TRBJ2-3, with D unresolved. V gave up 10 bases and J gave up 6 bases, with 17 bases separating them. CDR1 and CDR2 from the germline V gene are MNHEY and SVGAGI. The CDR3 consists of 13 residues. The CDR3 region is CATHQVDLDTQYF. The CDR3 DNA reads TGTGCCACCCATCAGGTGGATCTTGATACGCAGTATTTT.

V and J are TRBV28 and TRBJ2-5; D perhaps matches TRBD1 (6 bases). Germline V gene lookup returns CDR1 MDHEN and CDR2 SYDVKM. V lost 6 bases and J lost 1, with 18 bases in between. The CDR3 extends over 16 amino acids. The CDR3 DNA is TGTGCCAGCAGCTTTGGGGTAACAGGGAGCCAAGAGACCCAGTACTTC. Translated: CASSFGVTGSQETQYF.

This clone was picked up a small number of times. The chain joins TRBV6-5 to TRBJ2-7; 8 nucleotides agree with TRBD2. Germline lookup yields CDR1 MNHEY and CDR2 SVGAGI. CDR3 length: 14 residues. V shed 6 bases, J shed 2 bases, and the junction held 6 bases outside the gene matches. The CDR3 DNA is TGTGCCAGCAGCTCTCGGGGACTAGCCTACGAGCAGTACTTC. Its protein product is CASSSRGLAYEQYF.

This chain links TRBV11-2 with TRBJ2-2; D unclear. The V and J ends lost 5 bases and 7 bases respectively, with 8 bases between them. Germline CDR1 SGHAT, CDR2 FQNNGV. This CDR3 has 12 amino acids. The CDR3 loop is CASSHGGGELFF. The CDR3 DNA follows: TGTGCCAGCAGCCACGGCGGCGGGGAGCTGTTTTTT.

The genes are TRBV4-1 and TRBJ2-5; TRBD2 matches 7 bases. CDR3 length equals 16 residues. CDR1 and CDR2 from the germline V gene are MGHRA and YSYEKL. Trimming removed 1 base from V and 5 bases from J; junction bases left unmatched: 10. The CDR3 here is CASSQGVKQGGETQYF. CDR3 in DNA: TGCGCCAGCAGCCAAGGAGTGAAGCAGGGAGGGGAGACCCAGTACTTC.

The chain couples TRBV5-1 to TRBJ2-7; 12 nucleotides agree with TRBD2. The CDR3 contains 16 residues. Germline V lookup: CDR1 SGHRS, CDR2 YFSETQ. V trimming: 9 bases; J trimming: 5 bases; junction bases outside the gene matches: 15. The chain's CDR3 is CATSKLAGGYGDEQYF. As DNA, the CDR3 is TGCGCCACCTCAAAACTAGCGGGAGGCTATGGGGACGAGCAGTACTTC.

The chain is built from TRBV5-6 and TRBJ2-1; 11 bases line up with TRBD2. Germline V gene lookup returns CDR1 SGHDT and CDR2 YYEEEE. The CDR3 is made up of 18 amino acids. The V segment lost 4 bases and the J segment 5 bases; nucleotides outside the gene matches: 14. Written as DNA, the CDR3 is TGTGCCAGCAGCCCCCTGGTAGCGGGGGGGCCCTTCAACAATGAGCAGTTCTTC. Its protein product is CASSPLVAGGPFNNEQFF. Together with reference TRBV5-6 and TRBJ2-1, the CDR3 gives the full variable domain: DAGVTQSPTHLIKTRGQQVTLRCSPKSGHDTVSWYQQALGQGPQFIFQYYEEEERQRGNFPDRFSGHQFPNYSSELNVNALLLGDSALYLCASSPLVAGGPFNNEQFFGPGTRLTVL.

This chain connects TRBV30 to TRBJ2-2; 10 bases line up with TRBD2. V trimming: 4 bases; J trimming: 7 bases; junction bases outside the gene matches: 9. The CDR3 extends over 15 amino acids. From germline, CDR1 is GTSNPN and CDR2 SVGIG (reference sequence). The CDR3 spells CAWTPTSGSNGELFF. CDR3 nucleotide sequence: TGTGCCTGGACACCGACTAGCGGGTCTAACGGGGAGCTGTTTTTT.

V usage is TRBV6-5 and J usage is TRBJ1-1; D perhaps matches TRBD1 (6 bases). The CDR3 spans 13 residues. CDR1 and CDR2 (germline): MNHEY, SVGAGI. V lost 6 bases and J 3 bases, leaving 11 bases between the germline ends. The DNA of the CDR3 is TGTGCCAGCAGCTGGGGGCTGTACACTGAAGCTTTCTTT. Amino acid sequence: CASSWGLYTEAFF.

A note on this clone: The junction and the germline gene differ at one end; a read error may be behind it. V usage is TRBV28 and J usage is TRBJ1-2; D ambiguous. Germline V gives CDR1 MDHEN, CDR2 SYDVKM. This CDR3 is built from 9 residues. The CDR3 loop reads CASLLGRHF. The CDR3 coding sequence is TGTGCCAGCTTATTGGGGAGGCATTTC.

The J gene is TRBJ1-6, the V gene TRBV7-9; D perhaps matches TRBD1 (5 bases). The V gene's germline CDR1 is SEHNR and CDR2 FQNEAQ (reference sequence). This CDR3 spans 14 amino acids. V lost 4 bases and J lost 6, with 10 bases in between. The CDR3, as DNA: TGTGCCAGCAGCTCCGGGACTCTTAATTCACCCCTCCACTTT. The encoded protein is CASSSGTLNSPLHF.